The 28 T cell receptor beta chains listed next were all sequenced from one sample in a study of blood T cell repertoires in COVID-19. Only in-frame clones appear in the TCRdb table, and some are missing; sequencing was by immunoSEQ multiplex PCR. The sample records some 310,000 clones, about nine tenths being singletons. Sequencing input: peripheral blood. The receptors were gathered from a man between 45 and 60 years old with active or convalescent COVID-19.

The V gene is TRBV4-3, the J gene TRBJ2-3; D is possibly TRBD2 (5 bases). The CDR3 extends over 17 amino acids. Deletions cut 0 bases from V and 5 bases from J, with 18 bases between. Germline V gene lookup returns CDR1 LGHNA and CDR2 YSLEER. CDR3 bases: TGCGCCAGCAGCCAAGAGTTCCAGCAAAAAGAGGGAGATACGCAGTATTTT. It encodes CASSQEFQQKEGDTQYF.

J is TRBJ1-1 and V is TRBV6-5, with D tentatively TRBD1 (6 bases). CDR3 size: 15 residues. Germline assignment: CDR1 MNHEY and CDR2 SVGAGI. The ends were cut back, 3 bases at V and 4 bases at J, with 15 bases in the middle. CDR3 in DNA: TGTGCCAGCAGTTATTCTACTACAGGGAGCACTGAAGCTTTCTTT. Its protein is CASSYSTTGSTEAFF.

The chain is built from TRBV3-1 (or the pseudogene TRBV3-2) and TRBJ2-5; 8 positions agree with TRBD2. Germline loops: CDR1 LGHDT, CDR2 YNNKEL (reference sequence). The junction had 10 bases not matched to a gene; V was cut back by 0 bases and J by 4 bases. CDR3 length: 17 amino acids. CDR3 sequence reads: CASSQESGRAWAETQYF. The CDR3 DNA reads TGTGCCAGCAGCCAAGAATCCGGGAGGGCCTGGGCAGAGACCCAGTACTTC.

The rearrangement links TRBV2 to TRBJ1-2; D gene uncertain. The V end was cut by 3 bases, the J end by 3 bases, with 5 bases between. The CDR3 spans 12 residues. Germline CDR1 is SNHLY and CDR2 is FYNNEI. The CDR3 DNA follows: TGTGCCAGCAGTGATTCCTACTATGGCTACACCTTC. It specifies CASSDSYYGYTF.

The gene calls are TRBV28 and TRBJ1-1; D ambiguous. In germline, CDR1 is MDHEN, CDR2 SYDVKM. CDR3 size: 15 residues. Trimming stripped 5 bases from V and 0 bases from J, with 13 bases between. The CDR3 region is CASSPRSGLNTEAFF. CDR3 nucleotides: TGTGCCAGCAGTCCCCGGAGCGGCTTGAACACTGAAGCTTTCTTT.

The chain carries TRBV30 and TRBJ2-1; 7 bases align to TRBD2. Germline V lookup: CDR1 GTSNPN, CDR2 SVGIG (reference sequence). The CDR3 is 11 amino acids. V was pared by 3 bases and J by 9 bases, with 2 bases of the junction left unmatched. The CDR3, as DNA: TGTGCCTGGAGCCGCGGGGGTGAGCAGTTCTTC. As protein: CAWSRGGEQFF.

The CDR3 loop is CASSLEAASGGYEQYF. Here the CDR3 DNA reads TGCGCCAGCAGCTTGGAGGCGGCTAGCGGGGGCTACGAGCAGTACTTC. V gene TRBV5-1 combines with J gene TRBJ2-7, with 10 positions matching TRBD2. With 0 bases clipped from V and 3 bases from J, the junction kept 6 bases outside the gene matches. This CDR3 is built from 16 residues. Germline assignment: CDR1 SGHRS and CDR2 YFSETQ. The full variable domain, completed using reference TRBV5-1 and TRBJ2-7, is KAGVTQTPRYLIKTRGQQVTLSCSPISGHRSVSWYQQTPGQGLQFLFEYFSETQRNKGNFPGRFSGRQFSNSRSEMNVSTLELGDSALYLCASSLEAASGGYEQYFGPGTRLTVT.

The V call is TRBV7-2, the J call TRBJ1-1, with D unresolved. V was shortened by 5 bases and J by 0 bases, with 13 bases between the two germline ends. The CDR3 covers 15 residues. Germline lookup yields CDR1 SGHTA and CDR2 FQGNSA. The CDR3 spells CASSVGLRLNTEAFF. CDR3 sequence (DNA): TGTGCCAGCAGCGTAGGACTACGCCTGAACACTGAAGCTTTCTTT.

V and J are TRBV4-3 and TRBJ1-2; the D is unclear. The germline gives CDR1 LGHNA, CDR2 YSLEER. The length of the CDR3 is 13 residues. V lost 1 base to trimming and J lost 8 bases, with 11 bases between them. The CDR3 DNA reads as TGCGCCAGCAGCCAAGGGGTGGGCGGGGGCTACACCTTC. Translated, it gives CASSQGVGGGYTF.

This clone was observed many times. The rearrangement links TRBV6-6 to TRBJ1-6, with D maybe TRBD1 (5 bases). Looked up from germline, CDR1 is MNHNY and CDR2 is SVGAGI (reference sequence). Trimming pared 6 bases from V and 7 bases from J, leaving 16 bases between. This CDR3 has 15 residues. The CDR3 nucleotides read TGTGCCAGCAGCCTTGCGGGACGTTGGAATTCACCCCTCCACTTT. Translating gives CASSLAGRWNSPLHF.

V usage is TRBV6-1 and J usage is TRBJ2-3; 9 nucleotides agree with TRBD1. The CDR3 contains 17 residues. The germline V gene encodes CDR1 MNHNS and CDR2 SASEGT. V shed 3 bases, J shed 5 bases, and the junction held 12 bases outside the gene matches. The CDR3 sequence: CASSDTIWDRVVDTQYF. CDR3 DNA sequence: TGTGCCAGCAGTGACACGATCTGGGACAGGGTGGTAGATACGCAGTATTTT.

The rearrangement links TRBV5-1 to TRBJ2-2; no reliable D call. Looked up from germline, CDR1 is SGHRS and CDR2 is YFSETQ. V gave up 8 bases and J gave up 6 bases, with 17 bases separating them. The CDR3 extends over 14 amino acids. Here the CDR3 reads CASCEIERSGELFF. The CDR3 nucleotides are TGCGCCAGTTGCGAGATTGAGAGGTCCGGGGAGCTGTTTTTT.

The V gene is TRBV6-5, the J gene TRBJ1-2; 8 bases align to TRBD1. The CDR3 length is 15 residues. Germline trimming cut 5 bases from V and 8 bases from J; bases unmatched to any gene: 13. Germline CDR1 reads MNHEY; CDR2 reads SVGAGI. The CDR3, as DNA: TGTGCCAGCAGTCCTACCAGGGGGCGCGTTAGGGGCTACACCTTC. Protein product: CASSPTRGRVRGYTF.

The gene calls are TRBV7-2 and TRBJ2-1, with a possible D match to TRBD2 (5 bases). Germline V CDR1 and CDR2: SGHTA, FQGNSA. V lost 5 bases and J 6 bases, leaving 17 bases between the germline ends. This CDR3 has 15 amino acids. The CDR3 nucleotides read TGTGCCAGCAGCCAAGCTAGCTTCACTGGCAATGAGCAGTTCTTC. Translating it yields CASSQASFTGNEQFF.

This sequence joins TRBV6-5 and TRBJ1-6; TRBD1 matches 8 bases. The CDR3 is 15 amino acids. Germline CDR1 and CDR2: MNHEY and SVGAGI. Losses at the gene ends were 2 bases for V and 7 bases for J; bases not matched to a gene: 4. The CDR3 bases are TGTGCCAGCAGTTACGTAACAGGGGGGAATTCACCCCTCCACTTT. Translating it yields CASSYVTGGNSPLHF.

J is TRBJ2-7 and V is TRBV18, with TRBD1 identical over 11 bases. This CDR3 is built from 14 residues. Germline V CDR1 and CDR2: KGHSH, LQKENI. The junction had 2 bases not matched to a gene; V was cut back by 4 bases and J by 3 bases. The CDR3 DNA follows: TGTGCCAGCTCACGGGGGACAGGGGGCTACGAGCAGTACTTC. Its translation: CASSRGTGGYEQYF. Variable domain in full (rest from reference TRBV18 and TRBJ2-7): NAGVMQNPRHLVRRRGQEARLRCSPMKGHSHVYWYRQLPEEGLKFMVYLQKENIIDESGMPKERFSAEFPKEGPSILRIQQVVRGDSAAYFCASSRGTGGYEQYFGPGTRLTVT.

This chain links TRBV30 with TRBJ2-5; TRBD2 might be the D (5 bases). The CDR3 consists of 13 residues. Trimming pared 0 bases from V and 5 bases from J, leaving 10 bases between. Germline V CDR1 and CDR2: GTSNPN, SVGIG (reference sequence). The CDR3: CAWSVLGRETQYF. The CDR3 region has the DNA TGTGCCTGGAGTGTACTAGGGCGGGAGACCCAGTACTTC.

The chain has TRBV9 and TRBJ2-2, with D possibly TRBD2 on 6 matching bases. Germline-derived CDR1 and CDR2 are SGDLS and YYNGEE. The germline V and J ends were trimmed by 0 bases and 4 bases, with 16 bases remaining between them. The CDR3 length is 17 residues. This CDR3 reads CASSVGRGPRSTGELFF. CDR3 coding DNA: TGTGCCAGCAGCGTAGGGAGGGGACCCCGGAGCACCGGGGAGCTGTTTTTT. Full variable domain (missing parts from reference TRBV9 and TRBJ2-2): DSGVTQTPKHLITATGQRVTLRCSPRSGDLSVYWYQQSLDQGLQFLIQYYNGEERAKGNILERFSAQQFPDLHSELNLSSLELGDSALYFCASSVGRGPRSTGELFFGEGSRLTVL.

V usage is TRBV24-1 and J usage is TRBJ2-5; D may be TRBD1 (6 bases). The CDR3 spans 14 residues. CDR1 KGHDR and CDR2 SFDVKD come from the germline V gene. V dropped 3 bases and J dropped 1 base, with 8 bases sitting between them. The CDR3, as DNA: TGTGCCACCAGTGATGGACAGTTCCAAGAGACCCAGTACTTC. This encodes CATSDGQFQETQYF.

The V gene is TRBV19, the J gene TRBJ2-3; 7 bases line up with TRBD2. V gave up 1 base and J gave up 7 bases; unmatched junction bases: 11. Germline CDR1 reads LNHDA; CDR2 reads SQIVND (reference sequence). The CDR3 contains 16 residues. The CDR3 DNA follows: TGTGCCAGTAGTATAGGTGTGGGACTAAAGCTAAATACGCAGTATTTT. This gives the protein CASSIGVGLKLNTQYF.

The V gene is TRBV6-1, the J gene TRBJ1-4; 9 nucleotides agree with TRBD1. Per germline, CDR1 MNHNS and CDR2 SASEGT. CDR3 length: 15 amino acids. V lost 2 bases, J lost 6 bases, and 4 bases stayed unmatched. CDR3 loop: CASSEHRGRDEKLFF. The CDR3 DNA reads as TGTGCCAGCAGTGAACACAGGGGGCGAGATGAAAAACTGTTTTTT.

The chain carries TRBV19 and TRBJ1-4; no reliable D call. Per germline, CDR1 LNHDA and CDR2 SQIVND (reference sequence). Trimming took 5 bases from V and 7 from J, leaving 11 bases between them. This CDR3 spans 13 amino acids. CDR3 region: CASSAQEGEKLFF. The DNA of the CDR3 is TGTGCCAGTAGTGCCCAGGAGGGTGAAAAACTGTTTTTT.

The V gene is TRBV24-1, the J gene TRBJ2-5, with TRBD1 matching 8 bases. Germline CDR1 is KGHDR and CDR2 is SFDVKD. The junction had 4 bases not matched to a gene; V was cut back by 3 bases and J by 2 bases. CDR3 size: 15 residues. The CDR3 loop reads CATSDPTGGQETQYF. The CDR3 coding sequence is TGTGCCACCAGTGATCCAACAGGGGGACAAGAGACCCAGTACTTC.

The CDR3 DNA reads TGTGCCAGCAGTTCGATCGGAGGCTACGAGCAGTACTTC. Translating it yields CASSSIGGYEQYF. The V call is TRBV28, the J call TRBJ2-7; weak D call: TRBD2 (5 bases). CDR1 is MDHEN, CDR2 SYDVKM, per germline. V lost 4 bases, J lost 3 bases, and 10 bases lay in between. This CDR3 is built from 13 residues.

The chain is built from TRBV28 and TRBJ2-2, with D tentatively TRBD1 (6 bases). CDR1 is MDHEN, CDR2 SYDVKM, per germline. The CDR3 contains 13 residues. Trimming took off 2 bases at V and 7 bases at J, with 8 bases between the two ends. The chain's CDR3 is CASSLQGSGELFF. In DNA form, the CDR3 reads TGTGCCAGCAGTTTACAGGGGAGCGGGGAGCTGTTTTTT.

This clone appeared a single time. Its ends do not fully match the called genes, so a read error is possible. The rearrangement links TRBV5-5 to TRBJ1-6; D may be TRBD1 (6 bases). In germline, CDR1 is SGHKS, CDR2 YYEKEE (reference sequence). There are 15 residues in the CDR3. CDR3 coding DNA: TGTGCCAGCAGTTTGGGGGCCAGCTTAAATTCACCCCTCCACTTT. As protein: CASSLGASLNSPLHF.

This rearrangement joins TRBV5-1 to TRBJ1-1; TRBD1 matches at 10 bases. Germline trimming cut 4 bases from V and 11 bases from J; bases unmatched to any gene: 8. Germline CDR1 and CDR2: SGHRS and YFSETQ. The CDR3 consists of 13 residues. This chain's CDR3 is CASSQTGTGVAFF. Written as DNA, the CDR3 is TGCGCCAGCAGCCAAACCGGGACAGGGGTGGCTTTCTTT.

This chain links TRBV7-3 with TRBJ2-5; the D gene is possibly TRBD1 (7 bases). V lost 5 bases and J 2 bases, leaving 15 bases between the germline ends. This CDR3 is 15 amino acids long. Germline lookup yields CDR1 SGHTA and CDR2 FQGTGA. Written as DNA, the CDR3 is TGTGCCAGCAGCGCGGGGTGGACAGGTCAAGAGACCCAGTACTTC. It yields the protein CASSAGWTGQETQYF.